This T cell receptor beta chain is drawn from a study of immune characterization of retroperitoneal liposarcoma. MiXCR, applied by TCRdb to the PCR reads, yields one record per CDR3 protein. The table has some 3,100 distinct CDR3 sequences, approximately 39% seen once. This clonotype was recorded a few times. Germline loops: CDR1 MNHNS, CDR2 SASEGT. The J segment lost 0 bases and the V segment lost 8 bases, leaving 0 bases of the junction unmatched. The CDR3 covers 13 residues. The TCR sequence derives from a male donor with retroperitoneal liposarcoma. The chain couples TRBV6-1 to TRBJ2-1, with 8 bases matching TRBD1. The sample taken for sequencing was tumor tissue. The chain's CDR3 is CASGQGSYNEQFF. CDR3 DNA: TGTGCCAGCGGACAGGGCTCCTACAATGAGCAGTTCTTC.